This T cell receptor beta chain was identified in a study of cytomegalovirus exposure and HLA in healthy donors. Study-level points and caveats: Immune exposure data for these donors was limited to CMV serostatus. Compared with the approximately 700-donor mean, an Asian-associated ancestry cluster reportedly had fewer N-insertions, according to a later analysis. Previous analysis showed most TCR beta V segments were productive about 90% or about 30% of the time.

The PCR had 60 Vbeta and 13 Jbeta primers. In the authors' methods: Later reanalysis found 60 million to 90 million unique TCR beta chains, approximately 11 million of them shared. Some clones are missing from TCRdb's copy, which holds only in-frame ones; the method was immunoSEQ multiplex PCR. That table supplies the V and J calls and clone size; D and trimming were determined from the DNA. The sample lists approximately 190,000 clones; 75% to 90% were seen once. Germline lookup yields CDR1 SGHTA and CDR2 FQGNSA. The CDR3 extends over 16 amino acids. The V and J ends lost 5 bases and 6 bases, in that order; junction bases with no gene match: 10. A remark on this clone: Its antigen is not known.

The sequenced sample was PBMCs. The source is a woman aged 18-29 years in good health and CMV-seronegative. The rearrangement uses TRBV7-2 and TRBJ2-1, with 10 bases lining up with TRBD2. CDR3 protein: CASSPHLAGVSNEQFF. CDR3 DNA: TGTGCCAGCAGCCCCCATCTAGCGGGAGTTTCCAATGAGCAGTTCTTC.